These T cell receptor beta chains were read from a single sample in a study of shared clonotypes between healthy human individuals. Profiling relied on immunoSEQ multiplex PCR, and the TCRdb table lists in-frame clones only, not all of them. The data hold 400,000 to 600,000 clones, with 60% to 80% observed a single time. The specimen sequenced was PBMCs. The receptors stem from a woman aged 40-49 years in good health. Some clones in this sample may be carry-over from other donors' samples. Both conserved end residues are part of each CDR3. The D gene is left open where the match is weak. Some rows have no size entry. The others give once, few or many, or a class for an expanded clone.

CDR3nt,CDR3aa,v_gene,d_gene,j_gene,abundance
TGTGCCAGCAGCTTAAACTACTACAATGAGCAGTTCTTC,CASSLNYYNEQFF,TRBV7-2,-,TRBJ2-1,-
TGTGCCACCCGTTGGGGACGGAACACCGGGGAGCTGTTTTTT,CATRWGRNTGELFF,TRBV27,-,TRBJ2-2,-
TGTGCCAGCAGCTTCACTAGCGGGAGGGCCAGGGAGCAGTACTTC,CASSFTSGRAREQYF,TRBV7-6,TRBD2,TRBJ2-7,-
TGCGCCAGCAGCTTGTTTACAGGGAACACTGAAGCTTTCTTT,CASSLFTGNTEAFF,TRBV5-1,-,TRBJ1-1,-
TGTGCCAGCGGGGGAGCGGGAGGCACAGATACGCAGTATTTT,CASGGAGGTDTQYF,TRBV6-1,TRBD2,TRBJ2-3,-
TGTGCCAGCAGTTTGCAAGCGTCCTACGAGCAGTACTTC,CASSLQASYEQYF,TRBV28,-,TRBJ2-7,few
TGTGCCAGCAGTTACTCGGGAGGACAGCAGCAGTATTTT,CASSYSGGQQQYF,TRBV6-6,-,TRBJ2-3,-
TGTGCCAGCAGCTTAGCCCGAAATCAGCCCCAGCATTTT,CASSLARNQPQHF,TRBV7-2,-,TRBJ1-5,many
TGTGCCAGTAGCCCGGGACGGTACGAGCAGTACTTC,CASSPGRYEQYF,TRBV19,-,TRBJ2-7,-
TGTGCCAGCAGCAACCATGGCACCACCGGGGAGCTGTTTTTT,CASSNHGTTGELFF,TRBV21-1,-,TRBJ2-2,once
TGTGCCAGCAGCCGGGGACAGGGAAACTACTACGAGCAGTACTTC,CASSRGQGNYYEQYF,TRBV11-1,TRBD1,TRBJ2-7,-
TGTGCCAGTAGCCTGACAGGGCCCAATCAGCCCCAGCATTTT,CASSLTGPNQPQHF,TRBV19,TRBD1,TRBJ1-5,few
TGTGCCAGCAGCTTAGCTGGGGCTCCTGAAGCTTTCTTT,CASSLAGAPEAFF,TRBV7-2,-,TRBJ1-1,-
TGTGCCAGCAGACAGGGACCTCATACGCAGTATTTT,CASRQGPHTQYF,TRBV6-4,-,TRBJ2-3,-
TGTGCCAGCAGTGCCCGGGACAGGGGATCCTACGAGCAGTACTTC,CASSARDRGSYEQYF,TRBV6-5,TRBD1,TRBJ2-7,-
TGCGCCAGCACCCAGCCGCAGGGGCTGAGGTGCGAGCAGTACTTC,CASTQPQGLRCEQYF,TRBV23-1,-,TRBJ2-7,-
TGTGCCAGCAGTCCTAAACTAGCGGGACTCTACGAGCAGTACTTC,CASSPKLAGLYEQYF,TRBV6-6,TRBD2,TRBJ2-7,-
TGTGCCAGCAGCGTAGGGTTTAGCGGGACGTACGAGCAGTACTTC,CASSVGFSGTYEQYF,TRBV9,TRBD2,TRBJ2-7,-
TGTGCCAGTAGTATCACGGGTTCGGCCTCCATCTACGAGCAGTACTTC,CASSITGSASIYEQYF,TRBV19,-,TRBJ2-7,many
TGTGCCAGCAGTTACTCCGGTCCCTGGAACACTGAAGCTTTCTTT,CASSYSGPWNTEAFF,TRBV6-5,-,TRBJ1-1,-
TGTGCCAGCAGTCGAACGTATAGCCAGATTGAGACCCAGTACTTC,CASSRTYSQIETQYF,TRBV6-6,-,TRBJ2-5,-
TGTGCCAGCAGCTTAGGTCCCAGGGGTCGCGAGACCCAGTACTTC,CASSLGPRGRETQYF,TRBV7-9,-,TRBJ2-5,-
TGTGCCAGCAGCGCGATGTCCCTAGCGGGAGTGCAGTTCTTC,CASSAMSLAGVQFF,TRBV7-3,TRBD2,TRBJ2-1,-
TGCGCCAGCAGCCAAGAACTAGCGCTATACAATGAGCAGTTCTTC,CASSQELALYNEQFF,TRBV4-1,TRBD2,TRBJ2-1,-
TGTGCCATCAGCGGACAGGGGGCCGACGAGCAGTACTTC,CAISGQGADEQYF,TRBV10-3,TRBD1,TRBJ2-7,once
TGTGCCAGCTCACCACGAGATGCTACGAGCTCTGGAAACACCATATATTTT,CASSPRDATSSGNTIYF,TRBV18,-,TRBJ1-3,-
TGTGCCAGCAGCCGGGAAAACCAGGAGCCCCAGCATTTT,CASSRENQEPQHF,TRBV6-1,-,TRBJ1-5,-
TGTGCCAGCAACATTGGGGGCCATGGCTACACCTTC,CASNIGGHGYTF,TRBV7-9,-,TRBJ1-2,-
TGTGCCAGCAGCTTAGTACAAGGGGGGGAAAACATTCAGTACTTC,CASSLVQGGENIQYF,TRBV7-2,-,TRBJ2-4,-
TGTGCCAGCAGTTTGTACAGGGAGAGAGAGACCCAGTACTTC,CASSLYRERETQYF,TRBV28,-,TRBJ2-5,-
TGTGCCACGACCGGGGGGGTTGGGCAGCCCCAGCATTTT,CATTGGVGQPQHF,TRBV19,-,TRBJ1-5,-
TGTGCCAGCAGTGAAGGACAGGGAGGTAACTATGGCTACACCTTC,CASSEGQGGNYGYTF,TRBV27,TRBD1,TRBJ1-2,-
TGCGCCAGCACTTCGGCGGCGAGCTCCTACAATGAGCAGTTCTTC,CASTSAASSYNEQFF,TRBV5-1,-,TRBJ2-1,-
TGTGCCAGCAGCTTTGTCGCAGCTAGCTATGGCTACACCTTC,CASSFVAASYGYTF,TRBV7-9,-,TRBJ1-2,-
TGCAGCGTTGAAGCACTAGCGGGAGGGCCAGGGGAGCAGTACTTC,CSVEALAGGPGEQYF,TRBV29-1,TRBD2,TRBJ2-7,-
TGTGCCAGCAGATCGGGACAGAACACAGATACGCAGTATTTT,CASRSGQNTDTQYF,TRBV28,TRBD1,TRBJ2-3,-
TGTGCCAGCAGCTTAGTGACAGGGAATCGCAATGAGCAGTTCTTC,CASSLVTGNRNEQFF,TRBV7-9,TRBD1,TRBJ2-1,-
TGTGCCAGCACAGAGATCGGGAGAGTGGGCTACAATGAGCAGTTCTTC,CASTEIGRVGYNEQFF,TRBV28,-,TRBJ2-1,-
TGTGCCTGGAGTATTCGGGGGCAGGATAATTCACCCCTCCACTTT,CAWSIRGQDNSPLHF,TRBV30,-,TRBJ1-6,-
TGTGCCAGCAGATACCGGGACAGAGGCACAGATACGCAGTATTTT,CASRYRDRGTDTQYF,TRBV2,TRBD1,TRBJ2-3,-